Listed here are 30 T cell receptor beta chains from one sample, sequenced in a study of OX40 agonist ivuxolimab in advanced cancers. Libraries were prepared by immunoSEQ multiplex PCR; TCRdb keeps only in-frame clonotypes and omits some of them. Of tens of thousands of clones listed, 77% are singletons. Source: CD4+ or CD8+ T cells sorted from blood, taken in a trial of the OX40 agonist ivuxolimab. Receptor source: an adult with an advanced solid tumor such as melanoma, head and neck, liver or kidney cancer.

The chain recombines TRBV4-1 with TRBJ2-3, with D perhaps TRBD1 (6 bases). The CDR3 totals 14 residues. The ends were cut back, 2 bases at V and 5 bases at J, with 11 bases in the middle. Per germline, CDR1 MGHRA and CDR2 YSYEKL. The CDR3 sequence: CASSQIDRLDTQYF. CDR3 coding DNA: TGCGCCAGCAGCCAAATAGACAGGTTAGATACGCAGTATTTT.

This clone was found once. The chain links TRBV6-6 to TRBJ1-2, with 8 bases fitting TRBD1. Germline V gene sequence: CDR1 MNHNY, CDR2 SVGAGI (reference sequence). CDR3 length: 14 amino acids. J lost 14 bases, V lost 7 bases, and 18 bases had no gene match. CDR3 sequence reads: CASNGGQGPTGETF. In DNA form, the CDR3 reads TGTGCCAGCAACGGAGGACAGGGACCGACCGGGGAGACCTTC.

CDR3 nucleotide sequence: TGTGCCAGCAGGGGGGCCGGGACTAACTACAATGAGCAGTTCTTC. This translates into CASRGAGTNYNEQFF. This chain connects TRBV11-1 to TRBJ2-1; possible D gene TRBD2, 7 bases. Trimming removed 6 bases at V and 3 bases at J, with 15 bases between. Germline V gene lookup returns CDR1 SGHAT and CDR2 FQDESV (reference sequence). CDR3 length: 15 residues.

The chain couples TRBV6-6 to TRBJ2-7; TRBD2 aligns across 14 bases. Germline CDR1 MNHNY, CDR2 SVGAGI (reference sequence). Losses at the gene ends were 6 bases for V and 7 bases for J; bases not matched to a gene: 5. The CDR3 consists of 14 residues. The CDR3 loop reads CASRGLAGVREQYF. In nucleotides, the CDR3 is TGTGCCAGCAGGGGACTAGCGGGAGTGAGGGAGCAGTACTTC.

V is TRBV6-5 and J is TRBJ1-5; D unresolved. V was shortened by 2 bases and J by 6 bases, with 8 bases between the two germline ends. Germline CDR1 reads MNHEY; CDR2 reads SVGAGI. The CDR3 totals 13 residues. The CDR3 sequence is CASSYQTGQPQHF. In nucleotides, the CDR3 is TGTGCCAGCAGTTACCAAACGGGTCAGCCCCAGCATTTT.

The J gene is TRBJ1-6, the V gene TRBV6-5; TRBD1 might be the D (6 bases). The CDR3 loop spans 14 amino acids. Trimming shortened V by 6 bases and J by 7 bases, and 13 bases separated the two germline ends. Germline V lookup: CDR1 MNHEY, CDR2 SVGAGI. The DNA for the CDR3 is TGTGCCAGCAGCCACAGGGACCAAAATTCACCCCTCCACTTT. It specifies CASSHRDQNSPLHF.

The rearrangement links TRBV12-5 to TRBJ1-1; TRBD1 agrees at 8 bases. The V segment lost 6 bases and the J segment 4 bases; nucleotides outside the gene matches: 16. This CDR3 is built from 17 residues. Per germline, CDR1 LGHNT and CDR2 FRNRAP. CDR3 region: CASGSLSGQVGTTEAFF. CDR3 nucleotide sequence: TGTGCTAGTGGATCGCTTTCGGGACAGGTCGGGACCACTGAAGCTTTCTTT.

The CDR3 sequence is CASSEYYEQYF. The CDR3 DNA reads as TGTGCCAGCAGTGAATACTACGAGCAGTACTTC. The V call is TRBV25-1, the J call TRBJ2-7; the D is unclear. This CDR3 comprises 11 residues. With 0 bases removed from V and 3 bases from J, the gap between germline ends came to 0 bases. Germline-derived CDR1 and CDR2 are MGHDK and SYGVNS.

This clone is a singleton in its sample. CDR3 DNA: TGTGCCAGTAGTACCAGCGGGAGTTCTATCTACGAGCAGTACTTC. This encodes CASSTSGSSIYEQYF. The chain employs TRBV19 and TRBJ2-7; 8 bases fit TRBD2. Germline loops: CDR1 LNHDA, CDR2 SQIVND (reference sequence). The CDR3 is 15 amino acids. The V gene end was trimmed by 4 bases and the J gene end by 3 bases; junction bases not matched to a gene: 8.

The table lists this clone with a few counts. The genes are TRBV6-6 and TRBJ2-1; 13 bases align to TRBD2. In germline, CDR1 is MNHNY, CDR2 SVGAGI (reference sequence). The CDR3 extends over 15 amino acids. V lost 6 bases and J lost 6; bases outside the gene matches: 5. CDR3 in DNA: TGTGCCAGCAGCCGGGGACTAGCGGGAACCAATGAGCAGTTCTTC. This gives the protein CASSRGLAGTNEQFF.

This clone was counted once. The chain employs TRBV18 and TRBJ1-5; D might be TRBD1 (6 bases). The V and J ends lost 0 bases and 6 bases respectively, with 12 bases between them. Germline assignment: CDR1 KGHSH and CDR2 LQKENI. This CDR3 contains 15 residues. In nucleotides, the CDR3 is TGTGCCAGCTCACCACCGGCAGGGGTAGGTCAGCCCCAGCATTTT. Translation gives CASSPPAGVGQPQHF.

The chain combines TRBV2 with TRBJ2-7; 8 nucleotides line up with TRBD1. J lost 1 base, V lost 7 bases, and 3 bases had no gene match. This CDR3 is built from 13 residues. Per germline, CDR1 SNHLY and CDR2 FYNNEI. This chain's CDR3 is CASMDRASYEQYF. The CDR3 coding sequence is TGTGCCAGCATGGACAGGGCTTCCTACGAGCAGTACTTC.

The CDR3 loop is CASSVSAGGRETQYF. DNA for the CDR3: TGTGCCAGCAGCGTATCAGCGGGAGGCAGAGAGACCCAGTACTTC. The genes are TRBV9 and TRBJ2-5; 9 bases align to TRBD2. V trimming: 1 base; J trimming: 4 bases; junction bases outside the gene matches: 5. Germline V lookup: CDR1 SGDLS, CDR2 YYNGEE. This CDR3 is built from 15 residues.

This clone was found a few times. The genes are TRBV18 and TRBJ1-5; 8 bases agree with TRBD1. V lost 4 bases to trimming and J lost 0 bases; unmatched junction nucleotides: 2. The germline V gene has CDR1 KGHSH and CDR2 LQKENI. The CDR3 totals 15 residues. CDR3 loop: CASSLQGGSNQPQHF. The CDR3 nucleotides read TGTGCCAGCTCACTACAGGGGGGTAGCAATCAGCCCCAGCATTTT.

The CDR3 loop reads CASSSGLGSQEAEAFF. DNA of the CDR3: TGTGCCAGCAGTAGTGGTCTAGGGAGCCAGGAGGCTGAAGCTTTCTTT. This chain joins TRBV6-7 and TRBJ1-1; D gene uncertain. TRBV6-7 belongs to the ORF category, with a function that is uncertain. The CDR3 totals 16 residues. V was cut by 5 bases and J by 6 bases, with 22 bases left in between.

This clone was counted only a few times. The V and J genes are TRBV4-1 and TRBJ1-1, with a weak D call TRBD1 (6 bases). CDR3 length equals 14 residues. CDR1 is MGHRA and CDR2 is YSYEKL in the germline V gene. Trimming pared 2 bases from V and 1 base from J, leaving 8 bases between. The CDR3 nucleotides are TGCGCCAGCAGCCAACAACAGGGGAACACTGAAGCTTTCTTT. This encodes CASSQQQGNTEAFF.

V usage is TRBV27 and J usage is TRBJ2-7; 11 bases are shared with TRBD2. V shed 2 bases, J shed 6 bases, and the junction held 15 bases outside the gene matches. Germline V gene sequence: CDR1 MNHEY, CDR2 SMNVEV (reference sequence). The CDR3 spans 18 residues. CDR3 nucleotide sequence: TGTGCCAGCAGTTTACTTGGGACTAGCGGAACCGCCATGGGCGAGCAGTACTTC. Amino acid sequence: CASSLLGTSGTAMGEQYF.

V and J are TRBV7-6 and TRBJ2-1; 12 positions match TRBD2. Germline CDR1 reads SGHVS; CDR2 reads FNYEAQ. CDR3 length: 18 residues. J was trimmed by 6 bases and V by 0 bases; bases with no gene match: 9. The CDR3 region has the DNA TGTGCCAGCAGCTTAGCCATACTACTAGCGGGGGGCCGCAATGAGCAGTTCTTC. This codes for CASSLAILLAGGRNEQFF.

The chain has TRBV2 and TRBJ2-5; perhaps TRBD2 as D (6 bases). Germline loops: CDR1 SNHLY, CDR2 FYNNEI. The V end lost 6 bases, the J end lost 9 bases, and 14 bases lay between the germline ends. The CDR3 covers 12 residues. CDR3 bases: TGTGCCAGCAGCGCGGGAAGTCTGGCCCAGTACTTC. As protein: CASSAGSLAQYF.

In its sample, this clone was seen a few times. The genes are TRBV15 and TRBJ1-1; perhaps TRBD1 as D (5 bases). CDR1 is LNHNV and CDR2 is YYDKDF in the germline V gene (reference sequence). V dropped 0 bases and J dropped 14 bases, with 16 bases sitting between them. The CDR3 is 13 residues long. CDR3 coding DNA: TGTGCCACCAGCAGAGATAGAGGGGAACTGGCGTTCTTT. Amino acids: CATSRDRGELAFF.

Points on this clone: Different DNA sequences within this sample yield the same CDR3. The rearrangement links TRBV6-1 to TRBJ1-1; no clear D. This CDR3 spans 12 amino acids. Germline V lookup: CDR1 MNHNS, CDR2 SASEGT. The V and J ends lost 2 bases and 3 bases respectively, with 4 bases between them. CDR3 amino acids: CASSEFDTEAFF. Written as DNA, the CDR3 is TGTGCCAGCAGTGAATTCGACACTGAAGCTTTCTTT.

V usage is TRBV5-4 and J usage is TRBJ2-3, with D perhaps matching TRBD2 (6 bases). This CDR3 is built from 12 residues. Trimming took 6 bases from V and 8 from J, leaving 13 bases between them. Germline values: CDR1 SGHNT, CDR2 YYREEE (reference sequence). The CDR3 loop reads CASTITAGTQYF. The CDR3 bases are TGTGCCAGCACCATAACAGCGGGTACGCAGTATTTT.

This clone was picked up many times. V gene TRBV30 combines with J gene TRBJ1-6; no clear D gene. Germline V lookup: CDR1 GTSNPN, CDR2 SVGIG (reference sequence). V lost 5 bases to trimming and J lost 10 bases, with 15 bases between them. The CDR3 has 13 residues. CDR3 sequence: CAWVRREGSPLHF. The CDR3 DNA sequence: TGTGCCTGGGTCAGGCGTGAGGGCTCACCCCTCCACTTT.

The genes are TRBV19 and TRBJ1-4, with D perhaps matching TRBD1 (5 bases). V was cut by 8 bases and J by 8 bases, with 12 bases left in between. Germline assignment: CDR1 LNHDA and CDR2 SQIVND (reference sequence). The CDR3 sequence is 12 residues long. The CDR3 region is CASSWGGEKLFF. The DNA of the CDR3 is TGTGCCAGTTCGTGGGGGGGAGAAAAACTGTTTTTT.

The CDR3 DNA reads as TGCGCCAGCAGCTTGGCGGGTGGAGGTGAAAAACTGTTTTTT. Its translation is CASSLAGGGEKLFF. The chain is built from TRBV5-1 and TRBJ1-4; D is undetermined. The CDR3 contains 14 residues. The V end lost 0 bases, the J end lost 7 bases, and 10 bases lay between the germline ends. Germline V lookup: CDR1 SGHRS, CDR2 YFSETQ.

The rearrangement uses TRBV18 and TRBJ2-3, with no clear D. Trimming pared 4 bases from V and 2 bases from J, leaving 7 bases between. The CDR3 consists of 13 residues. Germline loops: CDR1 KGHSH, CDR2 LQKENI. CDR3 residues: CASSRDNTDTQYF. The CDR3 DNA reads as TGTGCCAGCTCACGCGATAACACAGATACGCAGTATTTT.

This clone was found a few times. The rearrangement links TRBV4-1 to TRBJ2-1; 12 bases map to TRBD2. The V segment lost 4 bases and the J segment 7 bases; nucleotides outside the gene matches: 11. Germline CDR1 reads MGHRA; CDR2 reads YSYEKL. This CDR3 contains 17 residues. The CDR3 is CASSRAGLAGLGNEQFF. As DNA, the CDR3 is TGCGCCAGCAGCCGAGCCGGACTAGCGGGGCTTGGAAATGAGCAGTTCTTC.

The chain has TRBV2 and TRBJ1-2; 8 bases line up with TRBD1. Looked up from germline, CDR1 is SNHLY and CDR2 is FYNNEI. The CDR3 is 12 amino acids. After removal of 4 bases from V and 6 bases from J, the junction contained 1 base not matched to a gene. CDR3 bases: TGTGCCAGCAGTGTGACAGGGGATGGCTACACCTTC. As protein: CASSVTGDGYTF.

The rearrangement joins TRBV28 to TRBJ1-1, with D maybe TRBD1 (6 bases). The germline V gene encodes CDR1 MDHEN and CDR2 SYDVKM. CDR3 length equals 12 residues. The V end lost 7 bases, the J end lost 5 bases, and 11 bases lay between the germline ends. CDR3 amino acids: CASTGARTEAFF. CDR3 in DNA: TGTGCCAGCACGGGGGCGAGGACTGAAGCTTTCTTT. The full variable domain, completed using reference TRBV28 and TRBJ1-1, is DVKVTQSSRYLVKRTGEKVFLECVQDMDHENMFWYRQDPGLGLRLIYFSYDVKMKEKGDIPEGYSVSREKKERFSLILESASTNQTSMYLCASTGARTEAFFGQGTRLTVV.

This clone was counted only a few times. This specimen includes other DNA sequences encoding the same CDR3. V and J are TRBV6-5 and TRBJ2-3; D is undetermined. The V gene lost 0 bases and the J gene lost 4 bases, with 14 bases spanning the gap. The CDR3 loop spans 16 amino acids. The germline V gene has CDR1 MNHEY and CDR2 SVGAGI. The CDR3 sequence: CASSYSTAVGADTQYF. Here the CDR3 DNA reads TGTGCCAGCAGTTACTCGACGGCCGTGGGCGCAGATACGCAGTATTTT.